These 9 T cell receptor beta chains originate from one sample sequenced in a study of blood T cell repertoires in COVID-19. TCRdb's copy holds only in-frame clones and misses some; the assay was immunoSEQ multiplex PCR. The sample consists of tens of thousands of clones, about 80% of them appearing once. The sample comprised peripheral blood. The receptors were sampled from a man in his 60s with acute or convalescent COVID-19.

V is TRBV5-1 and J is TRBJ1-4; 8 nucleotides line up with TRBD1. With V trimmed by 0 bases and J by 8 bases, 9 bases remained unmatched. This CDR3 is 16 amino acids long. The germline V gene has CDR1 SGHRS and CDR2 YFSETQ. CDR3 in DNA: TGCGCCAGCAGCTTGGGAGGTACAGGGGGTGGCGAAAAACTGTTTTTT. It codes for CASSLGGTGGGEKLFF.

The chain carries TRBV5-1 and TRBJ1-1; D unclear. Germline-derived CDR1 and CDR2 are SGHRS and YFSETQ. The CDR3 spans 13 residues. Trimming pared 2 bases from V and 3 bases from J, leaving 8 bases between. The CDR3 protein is CASSFNRDTEAFF. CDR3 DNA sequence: TGCGCCAGCAGCTTCAACAGAGACACTGAAGCTTTCTTT.

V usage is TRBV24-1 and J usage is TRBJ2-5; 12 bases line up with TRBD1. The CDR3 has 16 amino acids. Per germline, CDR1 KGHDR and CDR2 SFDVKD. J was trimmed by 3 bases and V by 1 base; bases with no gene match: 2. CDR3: CATSDLGTGGEETQYF. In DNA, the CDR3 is TGTGCCACCAGTGATTTAGGGACAGGGGGCGAAGAGACCCAGTACTTC.

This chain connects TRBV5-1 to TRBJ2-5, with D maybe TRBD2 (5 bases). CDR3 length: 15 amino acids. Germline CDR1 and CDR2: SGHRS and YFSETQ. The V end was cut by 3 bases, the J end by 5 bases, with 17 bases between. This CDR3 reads CASSSGLLMGETQYF. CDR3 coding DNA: TGCGCCAGCAGCTCTGGACTTCTAATGGGGGAGACCCAGTACTTC.

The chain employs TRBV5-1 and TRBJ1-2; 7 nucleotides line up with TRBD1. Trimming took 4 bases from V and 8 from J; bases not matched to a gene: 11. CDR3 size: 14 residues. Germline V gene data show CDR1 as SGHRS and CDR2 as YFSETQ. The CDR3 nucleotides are TGCGCCAGCAGCACGGGGACAGCCTTCTGGGGCTACACCTTC. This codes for CASSTGTAFWGYTF.

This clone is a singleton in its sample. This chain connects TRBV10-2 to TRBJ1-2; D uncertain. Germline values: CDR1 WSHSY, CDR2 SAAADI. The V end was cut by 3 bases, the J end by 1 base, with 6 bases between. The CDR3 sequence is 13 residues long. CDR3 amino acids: CASSDGGNYGYTF. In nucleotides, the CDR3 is TGCGCCAGCAGTGACGGCGGTAACTATGGCTACACCTTC.

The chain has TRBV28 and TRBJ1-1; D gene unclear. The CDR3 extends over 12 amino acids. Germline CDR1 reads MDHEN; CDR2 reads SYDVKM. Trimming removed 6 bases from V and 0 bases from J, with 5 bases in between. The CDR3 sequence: CASSVMNTEAFF. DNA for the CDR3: TGTGCCAGCAGCGTTATGAACACTGAAGCTTTCTTT.

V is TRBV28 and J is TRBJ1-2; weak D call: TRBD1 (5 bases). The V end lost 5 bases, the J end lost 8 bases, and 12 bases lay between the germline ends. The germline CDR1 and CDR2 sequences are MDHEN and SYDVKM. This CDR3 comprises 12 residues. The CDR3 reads CASSMTEKGYTF. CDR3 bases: TGTGCCAGCAGTATGACAGAGAAGGGCTACACCTTC.

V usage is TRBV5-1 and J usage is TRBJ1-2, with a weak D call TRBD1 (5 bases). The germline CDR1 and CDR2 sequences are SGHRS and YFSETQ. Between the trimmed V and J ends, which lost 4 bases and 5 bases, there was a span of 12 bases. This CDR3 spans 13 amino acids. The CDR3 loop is CASSIQQAYGYTF. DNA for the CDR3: TGCGCCAGCAGCATCCAACAGGCTTATGGCTACACCTTC.